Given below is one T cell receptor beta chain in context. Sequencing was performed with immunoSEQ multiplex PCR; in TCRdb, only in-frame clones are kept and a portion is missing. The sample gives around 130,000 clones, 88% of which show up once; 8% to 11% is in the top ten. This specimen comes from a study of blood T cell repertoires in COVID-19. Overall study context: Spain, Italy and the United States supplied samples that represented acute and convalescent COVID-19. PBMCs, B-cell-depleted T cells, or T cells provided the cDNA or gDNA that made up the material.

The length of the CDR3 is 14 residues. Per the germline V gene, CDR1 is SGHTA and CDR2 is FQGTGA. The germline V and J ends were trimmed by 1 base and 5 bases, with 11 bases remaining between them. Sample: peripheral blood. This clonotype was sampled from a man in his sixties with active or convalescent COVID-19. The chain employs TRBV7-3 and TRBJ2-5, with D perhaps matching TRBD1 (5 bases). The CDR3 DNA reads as TGTGCCAGCAGCTTAAGTGGGGCCTCGGAGACCCAGTACTTC. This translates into CASSLSGASETQYF.